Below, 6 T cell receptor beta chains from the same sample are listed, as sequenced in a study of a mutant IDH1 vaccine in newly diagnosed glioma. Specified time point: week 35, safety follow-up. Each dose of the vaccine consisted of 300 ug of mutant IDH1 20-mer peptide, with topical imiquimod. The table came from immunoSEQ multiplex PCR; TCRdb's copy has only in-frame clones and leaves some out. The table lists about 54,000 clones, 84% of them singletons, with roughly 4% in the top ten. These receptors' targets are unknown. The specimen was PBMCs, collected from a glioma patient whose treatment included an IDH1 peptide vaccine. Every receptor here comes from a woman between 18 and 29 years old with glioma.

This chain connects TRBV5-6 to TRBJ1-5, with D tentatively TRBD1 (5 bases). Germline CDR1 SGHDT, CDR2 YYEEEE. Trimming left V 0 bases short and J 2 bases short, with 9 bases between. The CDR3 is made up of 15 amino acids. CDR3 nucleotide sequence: TGTGCCAGCAGCTTGGTTGCCAGGGGCAATCAGCCCCAGCATTTT. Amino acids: CASSLVARGNQPQHF.

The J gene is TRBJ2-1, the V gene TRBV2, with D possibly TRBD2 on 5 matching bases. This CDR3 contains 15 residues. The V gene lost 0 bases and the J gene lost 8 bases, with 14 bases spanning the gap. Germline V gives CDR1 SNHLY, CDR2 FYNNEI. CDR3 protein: CASSEALANGDEQFF. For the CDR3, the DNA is TGTGCCAGCAGTGAAGCGCTAGCCAACGGGGATGAGCAGTTCTTC.

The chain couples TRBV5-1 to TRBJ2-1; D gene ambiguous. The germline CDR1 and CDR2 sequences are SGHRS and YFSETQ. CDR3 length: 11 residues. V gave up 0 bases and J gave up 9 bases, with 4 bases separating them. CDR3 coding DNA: TGCGCCAGCAGCTTGGGCAGTGAGCAGTTCTTC. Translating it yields CASSLGSEQFF. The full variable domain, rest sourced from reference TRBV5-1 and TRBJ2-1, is KAGVTQTPRYLIKTRGQQVTLSCSPISGHRSVSWYQQTPGQGLQFLFEYFSETQRNKGNFPGRFSGRQFSNSRSEMNVSTLELGDSALYLCASSLGSEQFFGPGTRLTVL.

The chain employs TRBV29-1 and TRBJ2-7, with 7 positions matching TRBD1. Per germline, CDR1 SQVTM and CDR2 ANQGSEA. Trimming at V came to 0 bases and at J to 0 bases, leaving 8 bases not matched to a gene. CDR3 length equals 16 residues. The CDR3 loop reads CSVEEGTWDSSYEQYF. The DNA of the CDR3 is TGCAGCGTTGAAGAGGGAACGTGGGACAGCTCCTACGAGCAGTACTTC.

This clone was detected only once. For the CDR3, the DNA is TGTGCCAGCAGCTTAGTTTCAGCCCTAGCCAAAAACATTCAGTACTTC. Protein: CASSLVSALAKNIQYF. The chain recombines TRBV13 with TRBJ2-4; D unresolved. V lost 1 base to trimming and J lost 0 bases, with 10 bases between them. The germline V gene encodes CDR1 PRHDT and CDR2 FYEKMQ (reference sequence). The CDR3 consists of 16 residues.

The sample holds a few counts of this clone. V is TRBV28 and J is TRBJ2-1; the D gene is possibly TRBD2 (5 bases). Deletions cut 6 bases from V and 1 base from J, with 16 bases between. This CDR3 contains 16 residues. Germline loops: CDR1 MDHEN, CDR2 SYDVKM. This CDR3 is CASRPWRASSYNEQFF. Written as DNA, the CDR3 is TGTGCCAGCAGACCTTGGCGGGCCTCTTCCTACAATGAGCAGTTCTTC.